Listed below are T cell receptor beta chains from one sample, sequenced in a study of identical twins. One entry per CDR3 protein, called by TCRdb with MiXCR from the 5' RACE reads. The sample includes just under 550,000 distinct CDR3 sequences, around 15% of them seen just once. These data are also associated with another study on yellow fever vaccine responses in identical twins.

Sequencing was performed on CD4+ T cells sorted from blood. The receptor source for this set is a woman between 18 and 29 years old in good health. Both conserved end residues are part of each CDR3. D genes are given only for firm matches. Size tells how often a clone was seen (once, few, many) or the class of an expanded clone, and some rows leave it out.

>TRBV5-1|-|-|TRBJ2-2
TGCGCCAGCAGCTTGGGAAGGGAACTGGGGGAGCTGTTTTTT
CASSLGRELGELFF
>TRBV18|-|few|TRBJ1-1
TGTGCCAGCTCACCACCGGGCTACACTGAAGCTTTCTTT
CASSPPGYTEAFF
>TRBV20-1|TRBD1|-|TRBJ2-5
TGCAGTGCCAAACGCACAGGGGGCTCCCCGGGGGAGACCCAGTACTTC
CSAKRTGGSPGETQYF
>TRBV2|-|many|TRBJ1-5
TGTGCCAGCGACAAAGGGGTGAGCAATCAGCCCCAGCATTTT
CASDKGVSNQPQHF
>TRBV11-2|-|-|TRBJ1-2
TGTGCCAGCGGAAGGCAGGGCCATGGCTACACCTTC
CASGRQGHGYTF
>TRBV28|-|few|TRBJ1-1
TGTGCCAGCATGGGGGACAACCGTGAAGCTTTCTTT
CASMGDNREAFF
>TRBV19|TRBD2|-|TRBJ2-1
TGTGCCAGTAGTACCGGGACTAGCGGGAGAGGGCATGAGCAGTTCTTC
CASSTGTSGRGHEQFF
>TRBV12-3/TRBV12-4|-|few|TRBJ1-2
TGTGCCAGCAGTTTATTGGGGGCGGTCTATGGCTACACCTTC
CASSLLGAVYGYTF
>TRBV7-9|TRBD2|few|TRBJ2-3
TGTGCCAGCAGTCCCGGCGGGAGGGTAGCAGATACGCAGTATTTT
CASSPGGRVADTQYF
>TRBV10-2|TRBD1|-|TRBJ2-5
TGCGCCAGCAAGCCTACCGGGACAGGGTCCGGGGCCCAGTACTTC
CASKPTGTGSGAQYF
>TRBV12-3/TRBV12-4|-|-|TRBJ2-7
TGTGCCAGCAGTTTATGGTCTTCCCGGACCTACGAGCAGTACTTC
CASSLWSSRTYEQYF
>TRBV7-6|TRBD1|few|TRBJ1-3
TGTGCCAGCAGCTCCGACAGGGGGTCGACCATATATTTT
CASSSDRGSTIYF
>TRBV2|-|-|TRBJ2-7
TGTGCCAGCAGTGCCGGGCCCCCGCTCTACGAGCAGTACTTC
CASSAGPPLYEQYF
>TRBV2|-|few|TRBJ2-3
TGTGCCAGCAGTGGAGATACGCAGTATTTT
CASSGDTQYF
>TRBV20-1|TRBD2|few|TRBJ2-1
TGCAGTGCTTCCCGGCGGGAGTACTACAATGAGCAGTTCTTC
CSASRREYYNEQFF
>TRBV12-3/TRBV12-4|TRBD2|few|TRBJ2-5
TGTGCCAGCAGTTTTAGGCGGGAGGAGACCCAGTACTTC
CASSFRREETQYF
>TRBV24-1|TRBD2|once|TRBJ2-1
TGTGCCACCAGTGAACTGAGCGGGAACAATGAGCAGTTCTTC
CATSELSGNNEQFF
>TRBV12-3/TRBV12-4|-|many|TRBJ2-2
TGTGCCAGCTCACAGTCGGACACCGGGGAGCTGTTTTTT
CASSQSDTGELFF
>TRBV20-1|TRBD2|few|TRBJ2-5
TGCAGTGCTCTCCGGGGGGTAGCGGGAGACTGGCAGACCCAGTACTTC
CSALRGVAGDWQTQYF
>TRBV28|-|-|TRBJ2-3
TGTGCCAGCAGTTTATCGGGTGGAGGGGAGGATACGCAGTATTTT
CASSLSGGGEDTQYF
>TRBV5-1|TRBD2|-|TRBJ2-3
TGCGCCAGCAGCTCCGGGACTAGGTCGACAGATACGCAGTATTTT
CASSSGTRSTDTQYF
>TRBV20-1|TRBD1|-|TRBJ1-2
TGCAGTGCTAGAGATCAAGGGGGCGCAGGCTATGGCTACACCTTC
CSARDQGGAGYGYTF
>TRBV28|TRBD1|-|TRBJ2-7
TGTGCCAGCAGTTTCTCGACAGGGGGGTACGAGCAGTACTTC
CASSFSTGGYEQYF
>TRBV6-1|TRBD1|-|TRBJ1-2
TGTGCCAGCGGGGGACAGTATAACTATGGCTACACCTTC
CASGGQYNYGYTF
>TRBV11-2|-|few|TRBJ1-5
TGTGCCAGCAGCTTAGGCATCTTTCAGCCCCAGCATTTT
CASSLGIFQPQHF
>TRBV7-2|-|-|TRBJ2-1
TGTGCCAGCAGCTTACGACTAGGCTGGTTGGATGAGCAGTTCTTC
CASSLRLGWLDEQFF
>TRBV7-3|-|-|TRBJ2-2
TGTGCCAGCAGCTTAGATTTCGTCCAGGGCACCGGGGAGCTGTTTTTT
CASSLDFVQGTGELFF
>TRBV7-8|-|-|TRBJ2-7
TGTGCCAGCAGCTTAGCGCTGGGGATGGGGTACGAGCAGTACTTC
CASSLALGMGYEQYF
>TRBV7-9|-|many|TRBJ2-1
TGTGCCAGCAGTGTCGGGAGCTCCTACAATGAGCAGTTCTTC
CASSVGSSYNEQFF
>TRBV27|-|few|TRBJ2-2
TGTGCCAGCAGTCCGGGACACACGGAAGCGAACACCGGGGAGCTGTTTTTT
CASSPGHTEANTGELFF
>TRBV20-1|TRBD1|few|TRBJ2-5
TGCAGTGCGTACGACAGGGGGAAAGAGACCCAGTACTTC
CSAYDRGKETQYF
>TRBV19|-|-|TRBJ1-5
TGTGCCAGTAGTATTGGCGGGATAATCAATCAGCCCCAGCATTTT
CASSIGGIINQPQHF
>TRBV5-1|TRBD1|once|TRBJ2-1
TGCGCCAGCAGCCAATGGACAGGGCAAAATGAGCAGTTCTTC
CASSQWTGQNEQFF
>TRBV12-3/TRBV12-4|TRBD1|few|TRBJ1-6
TGTGCCAGCAGCGACAGGGTCGGTTATTCACCCCTCCACTTT
CASSDRVGYSPLHF
>TRBV6-1|TRBD2|few|TRBJ2-1
TGTGCCAGCACCCAGACTAGCGGGGGGCATGGTGAGCAGTTCTTC
CASTQTSGGHGEQFF
>TRBV5-6|TRBD1|-|TRBJ2-5
TGTGCCAGCAGCCCTCGACAGGGAGTGGTTACCCTAGAGACCCAGTACTTC
CASSPRQGVVTLETQYF
>TRBV9|TRBD1|-|TRBJ2-3
TGTGCCAGCAGCGAAAGGAGCAGGGGGTTCACAGATACGCAGTATTTT
CASSERSRGFTDTQYF
>TRBV7-8|-|-|TRBJ2-3
TGTGCCAGCAGGGATTCGGCCTTCACAGATACGCAGTATTTT
CASRDSAFTDTQYF
>TRBV15|-|many|TRBJ2-1
TGTGCCACCAGCAGAGAAAGTGAGCAGTTCTTC
CATSRESEQFF
>TRBV18|-|few|TRBJ2-7
TGTGCCAGCTCACCTAGCTCCCGGACCTACGAGCAGTACTTC
CASSPSSRTYEQYF
>TRBV6-5|TRBD2|few|TRBJ2-2
TGTGCCAGCAGTTACCTTAGCGGGGTGGCCGGGGAGCTGTTTTTT
CASSYLSGVAGELFF
>TRBV7-8|-|few|TRBJ2-7
TGTGCCAGCAGCCGGACGGGGAGTAGCGTAACCTGGAGCTACGAGCAGTACTTC
CASSRTGSSVTWSYEQYF
>TRBV4-1|TRBD2|-|TRBJ2-1
TGCGCCAGCAGCCAAGGGGCTAGCGGGAGTTACCATGAGCAGTTCTTC
CASSQGASGSYHEQFF
>TRBV28|-|few|TRBJ1-1
TGTGCCGTTCCTTCGGACACCTCGAGCACTGAAGCTTTCTTT
CAVPSDTSSTEAFF
>TRBV7-8|TRBD1|few|TRBJ1-1
TGTGCCAGCAGCTTAGCGGGGACAGTCATGAACACTGAAGCTTTCTTT
CASSLAGTVMNTEAFF
>TRBV7-2|TRBD2|few|TRBJ2-6
TGTGCCAGCAGCCTTAGCGGGACCTCTGGGGCCAACGTCCTGACTTTC
CASSLSGTSGANVLTF
>TRBV4-2|-|-|TRBJ2-4
TGTGCCAGCAGCCAAGACTCTGGCCTAGCCAAAAACATTCAGTACTTC
CASSQDSGLAKNIQYF
>TRBV5-1|-|few|TRBJ2-5
TGCGCCAGCAGCTTGGTATTGACAGGTCACGGAGAGACCCAGTACTTC
CASSLVLTGHGETQYF
>TRBV7-9|TRBD1|few|TRBJ1-5
TGTGCCAGCAGCTTAGGGGACAGCCCAAATCAGCCCCAGCATTTT
CASSLGDSPNQPQHF
>TRBV2|-|-|TRBJ2-2
TGTGCCAGCAGTGGGCCCGACAGTTTCACCGGGGAGCTGTTTTTT
CASSGPDSFTGELFF
>TRBV6-1|-|few|TRBJ2-1
TGTGCCAGCAGTGCTCTGGCCAGGGCCAATGAGCAGTTCTTC
CASSALARANEQFF
>TRBV5-1|-|few|TRBJ2-2
TGCGCCAGCAGCAACGGAGGGTTCCAGAACACCGGGGAGCTGTTTTTT
CASSNGGFQNTGELFF
>TRBV7-2|-|few|TRBJ2-1
TGTGCCAGCAGCTTCTTAGCTGGGGGAGGACCCTACAATGAGCAGTTCTTC
CASSFLAGGGPYNEQFF
>TRBV29-1|-|many|TRBJ2-4
TGCAGCGTTGAAGAGGGTGGGCAAAACATTCAGTACTTC
CSVEEGGQNIQYF
>TRBV18|TRBD1|few|TRBJ2-1
TGTGCCAGCTCACTGGGACAGGGATACGACAATGAGCAGTTCTTC
CASSLGQGYDNEQFF
>TRBV6-1|TRBD2|few|TRBJ2-1
TGTGCCAGCACCCGCAGGACGGGGGGAGCCTTGAATGAGCAGTTCTTC
CASTRRTGGALNEQFF
>TRBV6-1|-|-|TRBJ1-5
TGTGCCAGCAGCCCCCCCGGTACCAATCAGCCCCAGCATTTT
CASSPPGTNQPQHF